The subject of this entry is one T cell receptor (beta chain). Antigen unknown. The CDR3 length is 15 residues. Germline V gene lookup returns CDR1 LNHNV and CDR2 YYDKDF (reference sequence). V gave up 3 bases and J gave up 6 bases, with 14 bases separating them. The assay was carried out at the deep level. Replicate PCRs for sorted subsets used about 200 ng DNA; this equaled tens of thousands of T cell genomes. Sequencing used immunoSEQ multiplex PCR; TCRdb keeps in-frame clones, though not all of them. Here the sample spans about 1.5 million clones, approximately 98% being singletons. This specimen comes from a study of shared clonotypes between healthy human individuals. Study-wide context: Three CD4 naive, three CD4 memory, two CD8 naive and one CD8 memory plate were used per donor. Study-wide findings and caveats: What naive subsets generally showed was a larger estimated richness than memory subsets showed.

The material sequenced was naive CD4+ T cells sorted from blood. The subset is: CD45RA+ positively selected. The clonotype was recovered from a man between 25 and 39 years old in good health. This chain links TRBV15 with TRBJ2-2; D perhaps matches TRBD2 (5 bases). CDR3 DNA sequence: TGTGCCACCAGCAGTAGACGGACTTTCTCCGGGGAGCTGTTTTTT. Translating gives CATSSRRTFSGELFF.